The clone carrying this T cell receptor beta chain has a count of ten or more. This sample was taken from a study of regulatory T cells in long-lasting Graves disease. The authors built TCR beta libraries using iRepertoire HTBI primers and Arm-PCR of CDR3 regions. TCRdb redid the calling of the multiplex PCR reads with MiXCR, one entry per CDR3 protein. This table has 450,000 to 600,000 distinct CDR3 sequences, 15% to 20% appearing once. The length of the CDR3 is 14 residues. Trimming cost V 6 bases and J 0 bases, with 11 bases left between them. The V gene's germline CDR1 is MDHEN and CDR2 SYDVKM. Regarding time point: newly diagnosed GD, antithyroid drugs for less than 3 months. RNA isolated from PBMCs was used to make the TCR library. These data also formed part of another study, on T cells in Graves' hyperthyroidism and ophthalmopathy.

This chain uses TRBV28 with TRBJ1-2; D gene unclear. The sequence was collected from a man aged 40-49 years with Graves disease. The source was peripheral blood mononuclear cells (PBMCs), collected at new diagnosis, from a patient treated with antithyroid drugs. CDR3 coding DNA: TGTGCCAGCAGCCCCACAGCACCTAACTATGGCTACACCTTC. It is translated as CASSPTAPNYGYTF.